This T cell receptor beta chain was sequenced during a study of shared clonotypes between healthy human individuals (dated by TCRdb to about 2020). Study-wide context: A few men and two women, aged 18 to 49 years, made up the cohort. Per donor, three plates each were used for CD4 naive and CD4 memory, two for CD8 naive, and one for CD8 memory. The study deeply sequenced blood TCR repertoires of about 5 healthy adults to estimate repertoire size and the extent of clonotype sharing between individuals. Libraries were prepared and TCR repertoires were sequenced by different laboratories using diverse techniques, in order to increase sequencing depth and limit assay-specific biases. Each donor's leukapheresis produced roughly between roughly 0.85 and 9.5 billion PBMCs.

The study at large found these results: Estimated clonotype richness was generally larger for naive than for memory subsets. Incomplete sequencing was indicated by rarefaction of sorted-subset datasets, despite the large sequencing depth. Sampling was restricted to blood, and TCR repertoires in tissues likely differ from the TCR repertoires found in blood. The small number of donors limited the genetic and exposure-history diversity represented. Sharing across a few donors was observed for roughly 5% of naive CD4, less than 4% of naive CD8, about 2.3% of memory CD4, and less than 0.45% of memory CD8 clonotypes. Pairwise subsampling led to the expectation that sequencing depth would affect the degree of clonotype sharing among donors. Clonotypes shared by all four sorted-subset donors showed higher generation probabilities than non-shared clonotypes.

Using the deep immunoSEQ assay, multiplex PCR amplified TCR CDR3 regions from genomic DNA. For each cell subset, the extracted genomic DNA was distributed evenly across all wells of several immunoSEQ 96-well plates, and each plate served as one replicate. Each replicate PCR for sorted subsets received around 200 ng genomic DNA, equal to some 32,000 T cell genomes. Purified libraries were quantified with a Qubit 3.0 fluorometer, sized on a Bioanalyzer 2100, and re-quantified with the KAPA Library Quantification kit. Every immunoSEQ 96-well plate was sequenced on a dedicated single-read 150-cycle Illumina NextSeq 550 flow cell. In the authors' own workflow: Because only junctional sequences without quality scores were contained in the immunoSEQ output, filtering matching that applied to full-length reads could not be performed. Sequences were annotated with PyIR, a Python wrapper for IgBLAST v1.9, using IMGT germline references to assign V/J genes and CDR3. Reads with weak V/J assignments (E-value above 1e-6), missing CDR3, stop codons, out-of-frame junctions, or ambiguous translated residues were removed. V3J clonotypes were defined as sequences sharing an identical inferred V gene, J gene, and CDR3 amino acid sequence. The percentage overlap between two repertoires was calculated by dividing the number of shared unique clonotypes by the size of the smaller repertoire. Three approaches were used to assess repertoire richness: RTK rarefaction, the Chao1 estimator, and Recon v2.1 estimates of unobserved clonotypes. For all TCRbeta clonotypes obtained by the gDNA method from a handful of donors, generation probabilities were computed with OLGA. The immuneACCESS repertoire file appears here via TCRdb, limited to in-frame rearrangements. These files lack a portion of the clones; in checked studies, under half of the deficit traces to unresolved V genes, and the cause of the others is not known. V, J and clone size are those of that table, while D and trimming were read from the DNA. Across this sample there are about 820,000 clones, with almost 95% seen only once. The top ten hold around 24% of the sample.

CD8 naive samples were CD45RO-negative cells positively selected for CCR7, giving a CD45RA+CCR7+ population that excluded TemRA cells. Healthy HIV-negative adults with no recently reported acute infections or vaccinations were included as donors. Only Caucasian adults living in Nashville, Tennessee, USA were represented among the donors. Blood was collected by leukapheresis, and PBMCs were isolated by Ficoll-Histopaque density gradient centrifugation and then cryopreserved in liquid nitrogen vapor phase. Analytical flow cytometry was used to check the purity and quantity of each magnetically sorted T cell population. From each sorted fraction, genomic DNA was isolated and quantified by UV absorbance on a Nanodrop 2000c. Of note for this clone: Its cognate antigen has yet to be identified. Within one base of it there is no much larger clone, and no base qualities were kept.

Sample: naive CD8+ T cells sorted from blood. According to the study, the label for this sample's cell subset or site signals: CD45RA+CCR7+. The origin of this receptor is a man between 25 and 39 years old in good health.

The nucleotides are TGTGCCAGTGGGGACAGGGGGGACACTGAAGCTTTCTTT. This translates into CASGDRGDTEAFF. Recombination connected TRBV19 to TRBJ1-1; TRBD1 aligns with 11 central bases. V lost 8 bases and J lost 3 bases, and the count of bases not matched to a germline gene is 2. Looking up the germline V gene (reference sequence) yields CDR1 LNHDA and CDR2 SQIVND. The CDR3, from cysteine to phenylalanine, totals 13 residues. The read is trimmed to its CDR3 DNA, 39 bases read in frame from base 1. The reference TRBV19 and TRBJ1-1 proteins fill in what lies around the CDR3, so the full variable domain reads DGGITQSPKYLFRKEGQNVTLSCEQNLNHDAMYWYRQDPGQGLRLIYYSQIVNDFQKGDIAEGYSVSREKKESFPLTVTSAQKNPTAFYLCASGDRGDTEAFFGQGTRLTVV.